This TCR beta chain was captured in a study of identical twins. TCRdb recomputed calls from the 5' RACE reads with MiXCR, one row per CDR3 protein. The table lists about 570,000 distinct CDR3 sequences, just under 10% of them singletons. Findings of the study overall: Models, which agreed with sharing between unrelated individuals, nonetheless underestimated the out-of-frame TCR alpha sharing seen in monozygotic twins. Alpha sequences that were out-of-frame and twin-shared showed an excess of low generation probability.

This clonotype came up many times. Its target is unknown. No donor was unhealthy or non-Caucasian. V was clipped by 5 bases and J by 6 bases, with 21 bases between them. CDR3 size: 16 residues. Germline V gene sequence: CDR1 SGDLS, CDR2 YYNGEE. This same sample was also taken into another study, of yellow fever vaccine responses in identical twins.

The TCR originated in a woman aged 18-30 years in good health. Sequencing input: PBMCs. The rearrangement uses TRBV9 and TRBJ2-1, with TRBD1 as a possible D gene (6 bases). The CDR3 nucleotides read TGTGCCAGCAGATATAACAGGGAGATAATTTGCAATGAGCAGTTCTTC. Its translation is CASRYNREIICNEQFF.